This T cell receptor beta chain originates from a study of monozygotic twins with inflammatory bowel disease. Template switching introduced UMIs that contain a 6-nucleotide sample barcode. TCRdb reanalyzed the 5' RACE reads and collapses them to one entry per CDR3 protein, without DNA. Its table lists over 110,000 distinct CDR3 sequences. Points on this clonotype: What it binds is not known.

Findings and limits, study-wide: Immunosuppressive treatments differing between patients may have added repertoire variability. Compared with healthy twins, IBD patients shared fewer clonotypes with others, especially with disease activity.

The germline CDR1 and CDR2 sequences are ENHRY and SYGVKD. The CDR3 is 16 amino acids. The chain is built from TRBV10-3 and TRBJ2-7; absent DNA, TCRdb's TRBD1 call cannot be checked. The source is a human donor with ulcerative colitis or Crohn's disease, or a healthy co-twin of an affected twin (not recorded which). Sequenced sample: blood. The CDR3 here is CAISEPGQGSSYEQYF.